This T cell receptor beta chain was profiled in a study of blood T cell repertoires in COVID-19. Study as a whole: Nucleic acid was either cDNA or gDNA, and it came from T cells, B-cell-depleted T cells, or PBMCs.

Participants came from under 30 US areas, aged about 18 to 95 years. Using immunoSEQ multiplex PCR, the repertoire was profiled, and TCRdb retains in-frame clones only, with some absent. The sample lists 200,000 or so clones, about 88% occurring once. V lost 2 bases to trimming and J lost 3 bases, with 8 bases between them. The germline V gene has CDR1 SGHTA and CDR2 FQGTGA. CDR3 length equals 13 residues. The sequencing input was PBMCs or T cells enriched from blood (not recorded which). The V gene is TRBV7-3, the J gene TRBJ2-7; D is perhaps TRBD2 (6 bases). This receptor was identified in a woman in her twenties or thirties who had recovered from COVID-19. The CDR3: CASSLAGNYEQYF. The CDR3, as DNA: TGTGCCAGCAGCTTAGCGGGAAACTACGAGCAGTACTTC.